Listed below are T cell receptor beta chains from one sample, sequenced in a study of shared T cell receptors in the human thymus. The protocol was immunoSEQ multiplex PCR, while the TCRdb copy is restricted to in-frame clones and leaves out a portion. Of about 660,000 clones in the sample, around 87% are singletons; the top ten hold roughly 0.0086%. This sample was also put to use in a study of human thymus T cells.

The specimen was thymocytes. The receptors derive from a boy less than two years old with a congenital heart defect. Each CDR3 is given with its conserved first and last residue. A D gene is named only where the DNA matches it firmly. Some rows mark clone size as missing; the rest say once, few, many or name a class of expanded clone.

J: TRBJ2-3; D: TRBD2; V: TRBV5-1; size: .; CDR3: CASSSTTGLAGDTQYF; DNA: TGCGCCAGCAGCTCTACGACTGGACTAGCGGGAGATACGCAGTATTTT
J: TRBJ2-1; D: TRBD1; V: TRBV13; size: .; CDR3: CASSVREDRVNNEQFF; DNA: TGTGCCAGCAGCGTGAGAGAGGACAGGGTTAACAATGAGCAGTTCTTC
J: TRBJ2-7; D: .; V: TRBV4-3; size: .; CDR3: CASSQDLGVNLDYEQYF; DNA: TGCGCCAGCAGCCAAGATCTCGGGGTTAATTTGGACTACGAGCAGTACTTC
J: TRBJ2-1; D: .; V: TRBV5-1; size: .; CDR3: CASSPSKGENEQFF; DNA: TGCGCCAGCAGCCCATCCAAGGGGGAAAATGAGCAGTTCTTC
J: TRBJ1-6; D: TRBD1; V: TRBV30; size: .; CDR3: CAWRIATRDRANNSPLHF; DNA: TGTGCCTGGAGAATAGCAACCCGGGACAGGGCTAATAATTCACCCCTCCACTTT
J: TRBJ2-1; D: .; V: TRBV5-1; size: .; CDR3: CASSPSGGAGNEQFF; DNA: TGCGCCAGCAGCCCCTCCGGGGGTGCCGGAAATGAGCAGTTCTTC
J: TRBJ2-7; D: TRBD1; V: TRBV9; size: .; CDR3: CASSAGQGNEQYF; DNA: TGTGCCAGCAGCGCGGGACAGGGAAACGAGCAGTACTTC
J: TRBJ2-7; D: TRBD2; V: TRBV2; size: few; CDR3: CASSEAGREGLEEQYF; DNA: TGTGCCAGCAGTGAAGCGGGTCGGGAGGGCCTAGAAGAGCAGTACTTC
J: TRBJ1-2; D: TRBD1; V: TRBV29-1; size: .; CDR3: CSAGTFTTGDYGYTF; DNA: TGCAGCGCGGGTACTTTCACCACAGGGGACTATGGCTACACCTTC
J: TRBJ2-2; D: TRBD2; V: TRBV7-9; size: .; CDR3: CASSSTRLAGGEGELFF; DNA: TGTGCCAGCAGCTCGACTCGACTAGCGGGGGGCGAGGGGGAGCTGTTTTTT
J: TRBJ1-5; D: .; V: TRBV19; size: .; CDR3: CASSIHLGGFSNQPQHF; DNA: TGTGCCAGTAGTATCCACCTAGGTGGTTTCAGCAATCAGCCCCAGCATTTT
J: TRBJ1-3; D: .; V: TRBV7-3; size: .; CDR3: CASSLMGAGPGNTIYF; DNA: TGTGCCAGCAGCTTAATGGGGGCAGGGCCAGGAAACACCATATATTTT
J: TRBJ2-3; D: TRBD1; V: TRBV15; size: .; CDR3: CATSPRTGCTDTQYF; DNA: TGTGCCACCAGCCCAAGGACAGGGTGCACAGATACGCAGTATTTT
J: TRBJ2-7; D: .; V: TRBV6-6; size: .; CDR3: CASSYSLKRYEQYF; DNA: TGTGCCAGCAGTTACTCGTTAAAGCGGTACGAGCAGTACTTC
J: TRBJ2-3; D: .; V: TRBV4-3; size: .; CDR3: CASSQDRGGASTDTQYF; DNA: TGCGCCAGCAGCCAAGATCGAGGCGGGGCAAGCACAGATACGCAGTATTTT
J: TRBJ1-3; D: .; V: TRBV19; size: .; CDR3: CASSIDSRPSGNTIYF; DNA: TGTGCCAGTAGTATCGACAGTAGACCCTCTGGAAACACCATATATTTT
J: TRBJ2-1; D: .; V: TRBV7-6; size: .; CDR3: CASSPPDGGSYNEQFF; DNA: TGTGCCAGCAGCCCCCCGGACGGGGGTTCCTACAATGAGCAGTTCTTC